The entry below gives a single TCR beta chain sequence along with its context. Its antigen is not yet known. Per-base qualities were not stored, and no clone one base away is much larger. The source of the sample is a study of shared clonotypes between healthy human individuals (dated by TCRdb to 2020 to 2021). Concerning the study at large: Three men and two women, aged 18 to 49 years, made up the cohort. To increase sequencing depth and limit assay-specific biases, TCR repertoire library preparation and sequencing were carried out by different laboratories using diverse techniques. For each donor, three plates each were used for CD4 naive and CD4 memory, two plates were used for CD8 naive, and one plate was used for CD8 memory. To estimate repertoire size and how much clonotype sharing occurs between individuals, the study deeply sequenced the blood TCR repertoires of five healthy adults. Per donor, leukapheresis produced somewhere between about 0.94 and 10 billion PBMCs.

Using the deep immunoSEQ assay, TCR CDR3 regions were amplified from genomic DNA by multiplex PCR. Extracted genomic DNA from each cell subset was spread evenly across all wells of several immunoSEQ 96-well plates, with each plate serving as a replicate. Each replicate PCR for sorted subsets received 200 ng genomic DNA, equal to about 30,000 T cell genomes. The purified libraries were quantified using a Qubit 3.0 fluorometer, sized with a Bioanalyzer 2100, and then quantified again using the KAPA Library Quantification kit. Every immunoSEQ 96-well plate was sequenced on a separate single-read 150-cycle Illumina NextSeq 550 flow cell. From the authors' description of their analysis: The immunoSEQ output contained only junctional sequences without quality scores, so filtering could not match that applied to full-length reads. Sequences were annotated with PyIR, a Python wrapper for IgBLAST v1.9, and V/J genes and CDR3 were assigned using IMGT germline references. Reads were filtered out if the reads had weak V/J assignments (E-value above 1e-6), no CDR3, stop codons, out-of-frame junctions, or ambiguous translated residues. A V3J clonotype was defined by an identical inferred V gene, J gene, and CDR3 amino acid sequence. The percentage overlap between two repertoires was calculated by dividing the number of shared unique clonotypes by the size of the smaller repertoire. Three approaches were used to assess repertoire richness: RTK rarefaction, the Chao1 estimator, and Recon v2.1 estimates of unobserved clonotypes. Generation probabilities were computed with OLGA for all TCRbeta clonotypes obtained by the gDNA method from a few donors. TCRdb carries this immuneACCESS record with in-frame sequences only. Its versions omit some clonotypes, under half of them owing to an unresolved V gene in the studies checked, with the rest unexplained. V, J and clone size are those of that table, while D and trimming were read from the DNA. The sample table shows around 580,000 clones, and roughly 98% are seen once. The ten largest account for less than 0.35% of the sample.

V ends up 3 bases short and J 9 bases short, with an unmatched junction base count of 14. The germline V gene (reference sequence) yields SGHNT for CDR1 and YYREEE for CDR2. The CDR3 spans 15 residues, from the cysteine through the phenylalanine. The sequence is cut down to CDR3 DNA, 45 bases in frame from base 1. For the CD8 naive samples, CD45RO-negative cells were positively selected for CCR7, yielding a CD45RA+CCR7+ population from which TemRA cells were excluded. Healthy HIV-negative adults with no recently reported acute infections or vaccinations were included as donors. Every donor was a Caucasian adult residing in Nashville, Tennessee, USA. Blood was obtained by leukapheresis, after which PBMCs were separated by Ficoll-Histopaque density gradient centrifugation and cryopreserved in liquid nitrogen vapor phase. Analytical flow cytometry was used to check the purity and quantity of each magnetically sorted T cell population. Each sorted fraction had its genomic DNA isolated and then quantified by UV absorbance on a Nanodrop 2000c.

On the study overall, not on this receptor specifically: The genetic and exposure-history diversity represented was limited by the small number of donors. Even with the large sequencing depth, rarefaction of the sorted-subset datasets indicated that sequencing was incomplete. Compared with non-shared clonotypes, clonotypes shared by all four sorted-subset donors had higher generation probabilities. Based on pairwise subsampling, the degree of clonotype sharing among donors was expected to be affected by sequencing depth. Sampling was restricted to blood, and TCR repertoires in tissues likely differ from the TCR repertoires found in blood. When a handful of donors were compared, the shared fraction of clonotypes was about 5% for naive CD4, 3.5% for naive CD8, about 2.5% for memory CD4, and 0.3% to 0.5% for memory CD8. Naive subsets generally had larger estimated clonotype richness than memory subsets.

The chain is made from TRBV5-4 and TRBJ2-5; 7 of the junction bases match TRBD2. The sequence was obtained from a man aged 30 to 39 in good health. The sequenced sample was naive CD8+ T cells sorted from blood. Read against the paper, the sample's cell subset or site label means: CD45RA+CCR7+. The CDR3 in this case is CASSSSNMGGSAQYF. The bases are TGTGCCAGCAGCTCCTCAAACATGGGGGGGTCGGCCCAGTACTTC.